A selection of T cell receptor beta chains follows, all from one sample in a study of blood T cell repertoires in COVID-19. Profiling relied on immunoSEQ multiplex PCR, and the TCRdb table lists in-frame clones only, not all of them. The table lists hundreds of thousands of clones, around 86% of them singletons. The specimen was PBMCs or T cells enriched from blood (not recorded which). The source of these receptors is a man younger than 40 who had recovered from COVID-19. CDR3s include the opening cysteine and the closing phenylalanine or tryptophan. A D gene is named only where the DNA matches it firmly. A clone size is listed for some rows: how often the clone was seen (once, few, many), or a class if it is expanded.

cdr3_length: 15
clone_size: -
v_call: TRBV6-5
d_call: -
j_call: TRBJ2-5
cdr3_aa: CASTRRGGPRETQYF
cdr3_nt: TGTGCCAGCACCCGCCGGGGAGGCCCAAGGGAGACCCAGTACTTC

cdr3_length: 15
clone_size: -
v_call: TRBV18
d_call: -
j_call: TRBJ2-7
cdr3_aa: CASSPSSRASDEQYF
cdr3_nt: TGTGCCAGCTCACCATCCTCCAGGGCCAGCGACGAGCAGTACTTC

cdr3_length: 13
clone_size: -
v_call: TRBV21-1
d_call: -
j_call: TRBJ1-1
cdr3_aa: CASSKGAAPNAFF
cdr3_nt: TGTGCCAGCAGCAAAGGGGCAGCCCCTAATGCTTTCTTT

cdr3_length: 15
clone_size: -
v_call: TRBV15
d_call: -
j_call: TRBJ1-6
cdr3_aa: CATSRDEGTNSPLHF
cdr3_nt: TGTGCCACCAGCAGAGATGAGGGAACTAATTCACCCCTCCACTTT

cdr3_length: 13
clone_size: -
v_call: TRBV7-9
d_call: -
j_call: TRBJ2-5
cdr3_aa: CASLAGLPGAQYF
cdr3_nt: TGTGCCAGCCTGGCGGGACTCCCGGGGGCCCAGTACTTC

cdr3_length: 13
clone_size: -
v_call: TRBV11-3
d_call: -
j_call: TRBJ2-2
cdr3_aa: CASSLLVPGELFF
cdr3_nt: TGTGCCAGCAGCCTCCTCGTCCCCGGGGAGCTGTTTTTT

cdr3_length: 13
clone_size: -
v_call: TRBV19
d_call: -
j_call: TRBJ1-2
cdr3_aa: CASHIGERYGYTF
cdr3_nt: TGTGCCAGCCACATAGGGGAACGCTATGGCTACACCTTC

cdr3_length: 14
clone_size: -
v_call: TRBV10-2
d_call: TRBD2
j_call: TRBJ2-3
cdr3_aa: CASRGLASTDTQYF
cdr3_nt: TGCGCCAGCAGAGGACTAGCGAGCACAGATACGCAGTATTTT

cdr3_length: 14
clone_size: many
v_call: TRBV29-1
d_call: TRBD2
j_call: TRBJ2-2
cdr3_aa: CSIRLAGDTGELFF
cdr3_nt: TGCAGCATCCGACTAGCGGGAGACACCGGGGAGCTGTTTTTT

cdr3_length: 15
clone_size: -
v_call: TRBV19
d_call: TRBD1
j_call: TRBJ1-1
cdr3_aa: CASSISGGLNTEAFF
cdr3_nt: TGTGCCAGTAGTATATCAGGGGGCTTGAACACTGAAGCTTTCTTT

cdr3_length: 13
clone_size: -
v_call: TRBV14
d_call: -
j_call: TRBJ2-3
cdr3_aa: CASSGLNTDTQYF
cdr3_nt: TGTGCCAGCAGCGGACTCAACACAGATACGCAGTATTTT

cdr3_length: 14
clone_size: -
v_call: TRBV5-1
d_call: -
j_call: TRBJ2-7
cdr3_aa: CASSLVGQGNEQYF
cdr3_nt: TGCGCCAGCAGCTTGGTTGGGCAGGGAAACGAGCAGTACTTC

cdr3_length: 14
clone_size: -
v_call: TRBV11-2
d_call: TRBD1
j_call: TRBJ1-2
cdr3_aa: CASSRQGVNYGYTF
cdr3_nt: TGTGCCAGCAGCAGACAGGGGGTGAACTATGGCTACACCTTC

cdr3_length: 16
clone_size: -
v_call: TRBV6-1
d_call: TRBD1
j_call: TRBJ2-5
cdr3_aa: CASSEGGQGLQETQYF
cdr3_nt: TGTGCCAGCAGTGAAGGGGGACAGGGCCTCCAAGAGACCCAGTACTTC

cdr3_length: 18
clone_size: -
v_call: TRBV12-5
d_call: TRBD2
j_call: TRBJ2-3
cdr3_aa: CASGFQPNSGGGTDTQYF
cdr3_nt: TGTGCTAGTGGTTTCCAACCCAATAGCGGGGGCGGCACAGATACGCAGTATTTT

cdr3_length: 16
clone_size: -
v_call: TRBV19
d_call: -
j_call: TRBJ2-3
cdr3_aa: CASSNEAGYRTDTQYF
cdr3_nt: TGTGCCAGTTCGAACGAGGCGGGGTACCGCACAGATACGCAGTATTTT

cdr3_length: 15
clone_size: -
v_call: TRBV7-9
d_call: TRBD2
j_call: TRBJ2-7
cdr3_aa: CASSVKIAGSYEQYF
cdr3_nt: TGTGCCAGCAGCGTAAAAATAGCGGGTTCCTACGAGCAGTACTTC

cdr3_length: 14
clone_size: -
v_call: TRBV3-1/TRBV3-2
d_call: TRBD1
j_call: TRBJ1-2
cdr3_aa: CASSIRTGSGGYTF
cdr3_nt: TGTGCCAGCAGCATCCGGACAGGGTCAGGGGGCTACACCTTC

cdr3_length: 13
clone_size: -
v_call: TRBV5-1
d_call: TRBD1
j_call: TRBJ2-5
cdr3_aa: CASSEGALETQYF
cdr3_nt: TGCGCCAGCAGCGAGGGGGCATTGGAGACCCAGTACTTC

cdr3_length: 14
clone_size: few
v_call: TRBV19
d_call: TRBD1
j_call: TRBJ2-7
cdr3_aa: CASSAPGRGHEQYF
cdr3_nt: TGTGCCAGTAGTGCCCCGGGCAGGGGGCACGAGCAGTACTTC

cdr3_length: 15
clone_size: -
v_call: TRBV18
d_call: TRBD1
j_call: TRBJ1-4
cdr3_aa: CASSPSQGGNEKLFF
cdr3_nt: TGTGCCAGCTCACCCTCACAGGGGGGGAATGAAAAACTGTTTTTT

cdr3_length: 15
clone_size: -
v_call: TRBV6-6
d_call: TRBD2
j_call: TRBJ2-2
cdr3_aa: CASRKTSMSTGELFF
cdr3_nt: TGTGCCAGCAGGAAGACTAGCATGAGCACCGGGGAGCTGTTTTTT

cdr3_length: 15
clone_size: once
v_call: TRBV19
d_call: -
j_call: TRBJ1-1
cdr3_aa: CASTPGGGFGTEAFF
cdr3_nt: TGTGCCAGTACCCCGGGGGGGGGATTTGGGACTGAAGCTTTCTTT

cdr3_length: 16
clone_size: -
v_call: TRBV5-1
d_call: -
j_call: TRBJ1-3
cdr3_aa: CASSLEQGFSGNTIYF
cdr3_nt: TGCGCCAGCAGCTTGGAACAGGGCTTCTCTGGAAACACCATATATTTT

cdr3_length: 12
clone_size: -
v_call: TRBV6-5
d_call: -
j_call: TRBJ1-1
cdr3_aa: CASSKTGTEAFF
cdr3_nt: TGTGCCAGCAGTAAGACGGGTACTGAAGCTTTCTTT

cdr3_length: 14
clone_size: -
v_call: TRBV7-2
d_call: TRBD1
j_call: TRBJ1-1
cdr3_aa: CASTPGTANTEAFF
cdr3_nt: TGTGCCAGCACCCCTGGGACAGCGAACACTGAAGCTTTCTTT

cdr3_length: 18
clone_size: few
v_call: TRBV2
d_call: TRBD1
j_call: TRBJ1-2
cdr3_aa: CASSQQALTGGSGYGYTF
cdr3_nt: TGTGCCAGCAGTCAACAAGCACTAACAGGGGGCAGCGGCTATGGCTACACCTTC

cdr3_length: 17
clone_size: once
v_call: TRBV21-1
d_call: -
j_call: TRBJ2-1
cdr3_aa: CASSKAAGTVRYNEQFF
cdr3_nt: TGTGCCAGCAGCAAAGCGGCGGGGACGGTACGTTACAATGAGCAGTTCTTC

cdr3_length: 11
clone_size: -
v_call: TRBV29-1
d_call: -
j_call: TRBJ2-7
cdr3_aa: CSVATVYEQYF
cdr3_nt: TGCAGCGTTGCGACAGTTTACGAGCAGTACTTC

cdr3_length: 12
clone_size: -
v_call: TRBV7-2
d_call: -
j_call: TRBJ2-7
cdr3_aa: CASSPSYYEQYF
cdr3_nt: TGTGCCAGCAGCCCATCCTACTACGAGCAGTACTTC

cdr3_length: 18
clone_size: -
v_call: TRBV5-5
d_call: TRBD1
j_call: TRBJ1-3
cdr3_aa: CASSLTGGQESSGNTIYF
cdr3_nt: TGTGCCAGCAGCTTGACGGGCGGACAGGAGAGCTCTGGAAACACCATATATTTT

cdr3_length: 15
clone_size: -
v_call: TRBV18
d_call: TRBD1
j_call: TRBJ1-4
cdr3_aa: CASSPDRGPNEKLFF
cdr3_nt: TGTGCCAGCTCACCGGACAGGGGGCCTAATGAAAAACTGTTTTTT

cdr3_length: 13
clone_size: -
v_call: TRBV29-1
d_call: TRBD1
j_call: TRBJ2-7
cdr3_aa: CSALRTGGYEQYF
cdr3_nt: TGCAGCGCTCTAAGGACAGGGGGCTACGAGCAGTACTTC

cdr3_length: 12
clone_size: -
v_call: TRBV30
d_call: -
j_call: TRBJ1-2
cdr3_aa: CAWSKGDYGYTF
cdr3_nt: TGTGCCTGGAGTAAAGGGGACTATGGCTACACCTTC

cdr3_length: 11
clone_size: -
v_call: TRBV12-3/TRBV12-4
d_call: TRBD1
j_call: TRBJ1-1
cdr3_aa: CASKTGVVAFF
cdr3_nt: TGTGCCAGCAAAACAGGGGTGGTGGCTTTCTTT

cdr3_length: 15
clone_size: -
v_call: TRBV9
d_call: -
j_call: TRBJ2-1
cdr3_aa: CASSAGGLYVNEQFF
cdr3_nt: TGTGCCAGCAGCGCCGGGGGGCTCTATGTGAATGAGCAGTTCTTC

cdr3_length: 13
clone_size: -
v_call: TRBV12-3/TRBV12-4
d_call: -
j_call: TRBJ2-7
cdr3_aa: CASSLSNSYEQYF
cdr3_nt: TGTGCCAGCAGTTTATCTAACTCCTACGAGCAGTACTTC

cdr3_length: 15
clone_size: -
v_call: TRBV4-1
d_call: -
j_call: TRBJ2-5
cdr3_aa: CASSQVGDIQETQYF
cdr3_nt: TGCGCCAGCAGCCAAGTCGGGGACATCCAAGAGACCCAGTACTTC

cdr3_length: 13
clone_size: -
v_call: TRBV7-9
d_call: -
j_call: TRBJ1-5
cdr3_aa: CASSFGGTQPQHF
cdr3_nt: TGTGCCAGCAGCTTTGGGGGGACTCAGCCCCAGCATTTT

cdr3_length: 14
clone_size: once
v_call: TRBV6-9
d_call: -
j_call: TRBJ2-5
cdr3_aa: CASSSGHFQETQYF
cdr3_nt: TGTGCCAGCAGTTCGGGACATTTCCAAGAGACCCAGTACTTC

cdr3_length: 13
clone_size: -
v_call: TRBV13
d_call: -
j_call: TRBJ2-1
cdr3_aa: CASSSLPRDEQFF
cdr3_nt: TGTGCCAGCAGCTCGTTGCCCCGCGATGAGCAGTTCTTC

cdr3_length: 13
clone_size: few
v_call: TRBV10-3
d_call: -
j_call: TRBJ1-1
cdr3_aa: CAIRTTGNYEAFF
cdr3_nt: TGTGCCATCAGGACGACAGGCAACTATGAAGCTTTCTTT

cdr3_length: 15
clone_size: -
v_call: TRBV14
d_call: -
j_call: TRBJ1-1
cdr3_aa: CASSQDTWGRTEAFF
cdr3_nt: TGTGCCAGCAGCCAAGATACATGGGGCAGGACTGAAGCTTTCTTT

cdr3_length: 13
clone_size: -
v_call: TRBV5-1
d_call: -
j_call: TRBJ2-2
cdr3_aa: CASSFGNTGELFF
cdr3_nt: TGCGCCAGCAGCTTCGGGAACACCGGGGAGCTGTTTTTT

cdr3_length: 15
clone_size: -
v_call: TRBV28
d_call: -
j_call: TRBJ1-1
cdr3_aa: CASSSPTTLNTEAFF
cdr3_nt: TGTGCCAGCAGTTCGCCGACGACACTGAACACTGAAGCTTTCTTT

cdr3_length: 15
clone_size: -
v_call: TRBV19
d_call: -
j_call: TRBJ1-4
cdr3_aa: CASRASGGDNEKLFF
cdr3_nt: TGTGCCAGTCGGGCCAGTGGGGGGGACAATGAAAAACTGTTTTTT

cdr3_length: 13
clone_size: once
v_call: TRBV5-4
d_call: -
j_call: TRBJ2-3
cdr3_aa: CASHGQKADTQYF
cdr3_nt: TGTGCCAGCCACGGACAGAAGGCAGATACGCAGTATTTT

cdr3_length: 16
clone_size: -
v_call: TRBV2
d_call: TRBD1
j_call: TRBJ1-2
cdr3_aa: CASSGGTGGAWVGYTF
cdr3_nt: TGTGCCAGCAGTGGGGGGACAGGGGGCGCGTGGGTTGGCTACACCTTC

cdr3_length: 15
clone_size: -
v_call: TRBV19
d_call: TRBD2
j_call: TRBJ2-7
cdr3_aa: CASSIGGGSRYEQYF
cdr3_nt: TGTGCCAGTAGTATAGGCGGGGGGAGTCGATACGAGCAGTACTTC

cdr3_length: 14
clone_size: -
v_call: TRBV6-5
d_call: -
j_call: TRBJ1-3
cdr3_aa: CASRSRGMENTIYF
cdr3_nt: TGTGCCAGCCGGTCTCGCGGGATGGAAAACACCATATATTTT

cdr3_length: 16
clone_size: -
v_call: TRBV11-3
d_call: TRBD1
j_call: TRBJ2-2
cdr3_aa: CASSPRDRAYTGELFF
cdr3_nt: TGTGCCAGCAGCCCCCGGGACAGGGCTTACACCGGGGAGCTGTTTTTT

cdr3_length: 15
clone_size: -
v_call: TRBV7-9
d_call: TRBD1
j_call: TRBJ1-6
cdr3_aa: CASSLGGQPNSPLHF
cdr3_nt: TGTGCCAGCAGCTTAGGGGGACAGCCAAATTCACCCCTCCACTTT

cdr3_length: 15
clone_size: -
v_call: TRBV19
d_call: TRBD2
j_call: TRBJ2-3
cdr3_aa: CACSRSGGPGDTQYF
cdr3_nt: TGTGCCTGCTCAAGATCGGGAGGGCCGGGAGATACGCAGTATTTT